Included here is one T cell receptor (beta chain) sequence, with context. Its specificity is not known. This record comes from a study of shared clonotypes between healthy human individuals. Study findings and constraints: Generally, naive subsets (rather than memory subsets) showed larger estimated richness. Clonotypes that were shared across several donors made up about 5.1% of naive CD4 clonotypes.

Positive CCR7 selection of CD45RO-negative cells yielded the naive CD8 cells, and terminally differentiated effector memory CD45RA+ cells were excluded. The genomic DNA of each subset was split evenly across several immunoSEQ plates. In the authors' methods: Filtering differed for immunoSEQ, which gave only junction sequences without quality scores. Profiled with immunoSEQ multiplex PCR; TCRdb holds only in-frame clones, not every one. D and trimming come from the DNA, and the V and J calls and clone size come from that table. The sample holds about 2.1 million clones, over 85% seen once. Sequencing was performed on naive CD8+ T cells from PBMCs. The source is a man younger than 35 in good health. Some clones in this sample may be carry-over from other donors' samples.

As DNA, the CDR3 is TGTGCCATCAGTGAGGCGCAGACTTTAGAGACCCAGTACTTC. Its protein product is CAISEAQTLETQYF. The V gene is TRBV10-3, the J gene TRBJ2-5, with D unclear. CDR3 length: 14 residues. The germline gives CDR1 ENHRY, CDR2 SYGVKD. Between the trimmed V and J ends, which lost 2 bases and 4 bases, there was a span of 11 bases.